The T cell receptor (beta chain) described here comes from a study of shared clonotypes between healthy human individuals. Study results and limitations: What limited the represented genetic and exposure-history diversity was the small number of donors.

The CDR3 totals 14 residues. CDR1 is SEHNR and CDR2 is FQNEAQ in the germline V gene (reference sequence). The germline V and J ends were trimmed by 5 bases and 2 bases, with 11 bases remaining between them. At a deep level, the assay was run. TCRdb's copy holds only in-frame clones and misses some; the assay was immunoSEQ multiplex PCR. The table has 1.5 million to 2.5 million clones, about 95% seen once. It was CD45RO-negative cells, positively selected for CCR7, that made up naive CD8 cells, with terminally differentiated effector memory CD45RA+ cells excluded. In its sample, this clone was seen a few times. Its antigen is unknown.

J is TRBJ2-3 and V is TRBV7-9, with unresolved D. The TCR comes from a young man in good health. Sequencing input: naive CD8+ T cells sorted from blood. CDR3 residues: CASSPEYHTDTQYF. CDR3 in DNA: TGTGCCAGCAGCCCTGAGTACCACACAGATACGCAGTATTTT.